The T cell receptor (beta chain) described here comes from a study of cytomegalovirus exposure and HLA in healthy donors. V lost 4 bases, J lost 5 bases, and 15 bases lay in between. CDR1 SGHRS and CDR2 YFSETQ come from the germline V gene. There are 14 residues in the CDR3. Primers for the PCR totalled 60 Vbeta and 13 Jbeta. Assay: immunoSEQ multiplex PCR; the TCRdb copy retains only in-frame clones and omits some. In the table there are about 200,000 clones, 76% of which are singletons. The V call is TRBV5-1, the J call TRBJ1-1; D is possibly TRBD1 (5 bases). This receptor was identified in a young man in good health and CMV-seronegative. Sequencing was performed on PBMCs. The chain's CDR3 is CASSPHRTSTEAFF. In DNA form, the CDR3 reads TGCGCCAGCAGCCCCCACAGGACGAGTACTGAAGCTTTCTTT.